In its sample, the clone carrying this T cell receptor beta chain was seen a few times. Profiled with immunoSEQ multiplex PCR; TCRdb holds only in-frame clones, not every one. The repertoire includes 330,000 or so clones, around 90% of them detected once, and about 5% sits in the top ten. This sample is drawn from a study of blood T cell repertoires in COVID-19. Study-level information: The study drew acute and convalescent COVID-19 samples from the United States, Italy and Spain.

Those who participated ranged in age from 18 to 89 years and resided in 20 to 25 US areas. Categorization into cohorts depended on clinical history that participants reported. What was sequenced was PBMCs or T cells enriched from blood (not recorded which). This TCR came from a young man who had recovered from COVID-19.

CDR3 coding DNA: TGTGCCAGCAGCGGTGGAGGAAGGGAGCTGTTTTTT. Amino acid sequence: CASSGGGRELFF. This chain links TRBV12-3 or TRBV12-4 with TRBJ2-2; possible D gene TRBD2, 5 bases. The CDR3 loop spans 12 amino acids. Deletions cut 6 bases from V and 9 bases from J, with 11 bases between.